This T cell receptor beta chain emerged from a study of blood T cell repertoires in COVID-19. Across the whole study: Acute-phase and convalescent COVID-19 samples originated in the United States, Italy and Spain. T cells, B-cell-depleted T cells, or PBMCs supplied cDNA or gDNA.

The authors' processing: By means of reference gene primer amplification, nucleated cell counts were estimated. The repertoire was sequenced with immunoSEQ multiplex PCR; TCRdb's copy has only in-frame clones and lacks some. The DNA gave D and trimming, while V, J and clone size come from that table. Here the sample spans more than 120,000 clones, around 89% being singletons. V lost 0 bases and J lost 6, with 9 bases in between. The CDR3 spans 15 residues. Per the germline V gene, CDR1 is MNHEY and CDR2 is SMNVEV (reference sequence). In its sample, this clone was seen once. Sequenced input: peripheral blood. The chain employs TRBV27 and TRBJ1-6; D possibly corresponds to TRBD1 (5 bases). The TCR originated in a human donor in a cohort sampled during active COVID-19. The CDR3 loop is CASSLSFDSNSPLHF. CDR3 nucleotides: TGTGCCAGCAGTTTATCGTTCGACAGTAATTCACCCCTCCACTTT.